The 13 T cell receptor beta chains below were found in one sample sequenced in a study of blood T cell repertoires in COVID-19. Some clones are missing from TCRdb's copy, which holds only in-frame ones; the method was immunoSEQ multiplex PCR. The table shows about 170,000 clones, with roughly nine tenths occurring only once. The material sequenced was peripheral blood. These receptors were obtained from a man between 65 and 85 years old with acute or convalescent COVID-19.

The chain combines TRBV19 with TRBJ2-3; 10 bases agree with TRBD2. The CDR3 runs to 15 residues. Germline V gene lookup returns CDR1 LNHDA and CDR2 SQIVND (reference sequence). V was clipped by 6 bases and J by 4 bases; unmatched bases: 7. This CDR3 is CASSFRSGGADTQYF. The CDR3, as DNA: TGTGCCAGTAGCTTCCGGAGCGGGGGGGCAGATACGCAGTATTTT.

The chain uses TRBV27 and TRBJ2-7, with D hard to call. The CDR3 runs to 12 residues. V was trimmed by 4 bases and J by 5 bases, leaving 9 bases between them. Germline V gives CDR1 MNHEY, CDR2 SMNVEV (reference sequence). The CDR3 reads CASSSPPDEQYF. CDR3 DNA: TGTGCCAGCAGTTCCCCTCCGGACGAGCAGTACTTC.

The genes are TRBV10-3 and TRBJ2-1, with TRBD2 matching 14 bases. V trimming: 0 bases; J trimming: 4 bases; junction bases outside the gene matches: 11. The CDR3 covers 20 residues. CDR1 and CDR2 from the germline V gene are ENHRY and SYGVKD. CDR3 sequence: CAISESGRTSGRTLYNEQFF. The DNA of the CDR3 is TGTGCCATCAGTGAGTCTGGGCGGACTAGCGGGAGGACCCTTTACAATGAGCAGTTCTTC.

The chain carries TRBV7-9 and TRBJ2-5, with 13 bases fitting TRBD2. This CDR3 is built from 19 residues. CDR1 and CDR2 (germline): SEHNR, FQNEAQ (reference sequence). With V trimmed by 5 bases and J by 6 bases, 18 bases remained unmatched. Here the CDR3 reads CASSPRPTSGGREVQTQYF. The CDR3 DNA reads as TGTGCCAGCAGCCCCCGTCCGACTAGCGGGGGGCGTGAGGTGCAGACCCAGTACTTC.

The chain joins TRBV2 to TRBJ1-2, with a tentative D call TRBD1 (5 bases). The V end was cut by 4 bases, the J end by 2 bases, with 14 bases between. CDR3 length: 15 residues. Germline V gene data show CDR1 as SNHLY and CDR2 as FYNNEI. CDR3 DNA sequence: TGTGCCAGCAGTGTTATCGGCAGGGCGAACTATGGCTACACCTTC. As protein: CASSVIGRANYGYTF.

In DNA, the CDR3 is TGTGCCAGCAGCTCCCGGACAGGGAGCTCCTACGAGCAGTACTTC. Translation: CASSSRTGSSYEQYF. The V and J genes are TRBV5-4 and TRBJ2-7; 8 bases match TRBD1. The CDR3 loop spans 15 amino acids. Germline-derived CDR1 and CDR2 are SGHNT and YYREEE (reference sequence). J lost 0 bases, V lost 3 bases, and 5 bases had no gene match. Variable domain in full (rest from reference TRBV5-4 and TRBJ2-7): ETGVTQSPTHLIKTRGQQVTLRCSSQSGHNTVSWYQQALGQGPQFIFQYYREEENGRGNFPPRFSGLQFPNYSSELNVNALELDDSALYLCASSSRTGSSYEQYFGPGTRLTVT.

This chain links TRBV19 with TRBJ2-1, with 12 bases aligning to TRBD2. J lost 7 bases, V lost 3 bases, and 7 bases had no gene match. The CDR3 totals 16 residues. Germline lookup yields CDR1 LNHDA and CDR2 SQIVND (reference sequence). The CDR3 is CASSILTSGSGNEQFF. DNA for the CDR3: TGTGCCAGTAGTATTCTGACTAGCGGGAGCGGTAATGAGCAGTTCTTC.

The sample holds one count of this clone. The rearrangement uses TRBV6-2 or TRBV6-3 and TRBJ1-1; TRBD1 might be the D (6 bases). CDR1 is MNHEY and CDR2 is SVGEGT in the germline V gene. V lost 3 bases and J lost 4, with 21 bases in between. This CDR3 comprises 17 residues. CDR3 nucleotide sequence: TGTGCCAGCAGTTATGGGCAGGGGAGTTTTACGAGCACTGAAGCTTTCTTT. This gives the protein CASSYGQGSFTSTEAFF.

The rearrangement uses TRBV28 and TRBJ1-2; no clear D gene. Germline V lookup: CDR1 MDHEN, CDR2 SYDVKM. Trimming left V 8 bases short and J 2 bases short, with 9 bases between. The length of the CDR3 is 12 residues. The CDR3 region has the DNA TGTGCCAGCTCTGAGGCGAACTATGGCTACACCTTC. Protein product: CASSEANYGYTF.

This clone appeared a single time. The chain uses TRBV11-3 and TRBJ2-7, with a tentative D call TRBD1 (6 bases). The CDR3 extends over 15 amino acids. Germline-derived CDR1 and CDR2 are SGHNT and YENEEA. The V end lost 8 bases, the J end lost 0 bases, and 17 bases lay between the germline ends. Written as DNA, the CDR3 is TGTGCCAGCGCATTAGACAGGTCTAGCTCCTACGAGCAGTACTTC. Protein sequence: CASALDRSSSYEQYF. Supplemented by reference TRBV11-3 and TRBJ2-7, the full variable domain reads EAGVVQSPRYKIIEKKQPVAFWCNPISGHNTLYWYLQNLGQGPELLIRYENEEAVDDSQLPKDRFSAERLKGVDSTLKIQPAELGDSAVYLCASALDRSSSYEQYFGPGTRLTVT.

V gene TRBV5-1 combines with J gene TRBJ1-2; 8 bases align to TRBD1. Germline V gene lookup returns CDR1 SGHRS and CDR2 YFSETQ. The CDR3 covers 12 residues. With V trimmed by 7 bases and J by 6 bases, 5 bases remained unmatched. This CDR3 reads CASSWTGHGYTF. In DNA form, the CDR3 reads TGCGCCAGCTCATGGACAGGGCATGGCTACACCTTC.

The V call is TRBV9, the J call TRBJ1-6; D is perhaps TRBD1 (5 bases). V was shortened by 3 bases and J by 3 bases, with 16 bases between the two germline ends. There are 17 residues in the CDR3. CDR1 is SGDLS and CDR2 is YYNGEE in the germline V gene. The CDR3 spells CASSDGRGRDYNSPLHF. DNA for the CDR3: TGTGCCAGCAGCGATGGGCGTGGCAGGGACTATAATTCACCCCTCCACTTT.

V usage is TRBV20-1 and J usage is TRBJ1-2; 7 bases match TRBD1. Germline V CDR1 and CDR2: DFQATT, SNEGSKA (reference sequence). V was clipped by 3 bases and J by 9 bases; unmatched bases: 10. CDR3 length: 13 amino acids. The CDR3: CSASRQGGSSYTF. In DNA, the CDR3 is TGCAGTGCTAGTAGACAGGGTGGCTCGAGCTACACCTTC.